The 24 T cell receptor beta chains below all came from one sample that was sequenced in a study of cytomegalovirus exposure and HLA in healthy donors (dated 2017 in TCRdb). Library preparation used the immunoSEQ multiplex PCR assay. TCRdb re-hosts the immuneACCESS table, in-frame sequences only. Its copies lack some clones; in the studies checked, an unresolved V gene accounts for under half of them, and the cause for the rest is not known. Within this sample are 86,000 or so clones, with less than 96% of them counted one time only. About 1.5% of the sample rests with the top ten. Specimen: PBMCs. These receptors came from a man younger than 35 in good health and CMV-seropositive.

This clone was detected a few times. The chain couples TRBV30 to TRBJ1-4; 8 nucleotides match TRBD1. Germline CDR1 reads GTSNPN; CDR2 reads SVGIG (reference sequence). The ends lost 2 bases at V and 9 bases at J; junction bases unmatched: 5. The length of the CDR3 is 13 residues. The CDR3 bases are TGTGCCTGGAGTACGCAGGGGGCGCAAAAACTGTTTTTT. Translated: CAWSTQGAQKLFF. Full variable domain (remainder filled in from reference TRBV30 and TRBJ1-4): SQTIHQWPATLVQPVGSPLSLECTVEGTSNPNLYWYRQAAGRGLQLLFYSVGIGQISSEVPQNLSASRPQDRQFILSSKKLLLSDSGFYLCAWSTQGAQKLFFGSGTQLSVL.

The chain uses TRBV4-1 and TRBJ2-7, with TRBD2 identical over 15 bases. This CDR3 spans 18 amino acids. J was trimmed by 5 bases and V by 0 bases; bases with no gene match: 8. Germline V gene lookup returns CDR1 MGHRA and CDR2 YSYEKL. The CDR3 nucleotides read TGCGCCAGCAGCCAAGAGGGACTAGCGGGAGGATTGGTACACGAGCAGTACTTC. As protein: CASSQEGLAGGLVHEQYF.

This clone is a singleton in its sample. The gene calls are TRBV27 and TRBJ1-5; D uncertain. The germline V gene has CDR1 MNHEY and CDR2 SMNVEV (reference sequence). V lost 7 bases to trimming and J lost 3 bases, with 13 bases between them. The CDR3 totals 14 residues. The CDR3 loop reads CASKGNRDNQPQHF. In DNA, the CDR3 is TGTGCCAGCAAAGGAAACAGAGACAATCAGCCCCAGCATTTT.

The J gene is TRBJ2-1, the V gene TRBV5-1, with D possibly matching TRBD1 (5 bases). The V gene lost 4 bases and the J gene lost 4 bases, with 9 bases spanning the gap. The CDR3 contains 13 residues. Germline CDR1 and CDR2: SGHRS and YFSETQ. CDR3 region: CASSPDKYNEQFF. The CDR3 region has the DNA TGCGCCAGCAGCCCGGACAAGTACAATGAGCAGTTCTTC. Full variable domain (outside the CDR3, taken from reference TRBV5-1 and TRBJ2-1): KAGVTQTPRYLIKTRGQQVTLSCSPISGHRSVSWYQQTPGQGLQFLFEYFSETQRNKGNFPGRFSGRQFSNSRSEMNVSTLELGDSALYLCASSPDKYNEQFFGPGTRLTVL.

The chain is built from TRBV13 and TRBJ2-7; no reliable D call. This CDR3 spans 11 amino acids. V was cut by 4 bases and J by 10 bases, with 11 bases left in between. From germline, CDR1 is PRHDT and CDR2 FYEKMQ (reference sequence). CDR3 sequence: CASSSRLVQYF. The CDR3 DNA follows: TGTGCCAGCAGCTCCCGACTGGTACAGTACTTC. The full variable domain, rest sourced from reference TRBV13 and TRBJ2-7, is AAGVIQSPRHLIKEKRETATLKCYPIPRHDTVYWYQQGPGQDPQFLISFYEKMQSDKGSIPDRFSAQQFSDYHSELNMSSLELGDSALYFCASSSRLVQYFGPGTRLTVT.

The rearrangement uses TRBV2 and TRBJ1-5; D remains unclear. Germline CDR1 and CDR2: SNHLY and FYNNEI. Trimming cost V 4 bases and J 9 bases, with 7 bases left between them. The CDR3 extends over 11 amino acids. The CDR3 sequence: CASSGGGPQHF. The CDR3 nucleotides read TGTGCCAGCAGTGGCGGTGGGCCCCAGCATTTT.

The chain joins TRBV4-1 to TRBJ1-2, with TRBD1 identical over 10 bases. The germline V gene encodes CDR1 MGHRA and CDR2 YSYEKL. This CDR3 has 15 residues. V lost 4 bases to trimming and J lost 0 bases; unmatched junction nucleotides: 2. The chain's CDR3 is CASSPGQGANYGYTF. The DNA of the CDR3 is TGCGCCAGCAGCCCCGGACAGGGGGCTAACTATGGCTACACCTTC.

This clone occurred once. The rearrangement links TRBV25-1 to TRBJ2-5; D unclear. The CDR3 sequence is 15 residues long. The V end lost 2 bases, the J end lost 1 base, and 11 bases lay between the germline ends. Germline V CDR1 and CDR2: MGHDK, SYGVNS. CDR3 DNA: TGTGCCAGCAGTGAACCGAGGATGGGCCAAGAGACCCAGTACTTC. Encoded protein: CASSEPRMGQETQYF.

In this sample, this clone turned up once. This chain joins TRBV27 and TRBJ1-1; unclear D gene. This CDR3 has 12 residues. CDR1 is MNHEY and CDR2 is SMNVEV in the germline V gene (reference sequence). Trimming took off 3 bases at V and 2 bases at J, with 4 bases between the two ends. CDR3 residues: CASSFGNTEAFF. The DNA for the CDR3 is TGTGCCAGCAGTTTCGGTAACACTGAAGCTTTCTTT.

The rearrangement uses TRBV5-1 and TRBJ1-4, with D unresolved. Germline V gives CDR1 SGHRS, CDR2 YFSETQ. The CDR3 runs to 15 residues. Between the trimmed V and J ends, which lost 4 bases and 5 bases, there was a span of 15 bases. CDR3 nucleotide sequence: TGCGCCAGCAGCGCCGGACTGAATCCAAATGAAAAACTGTTTTTT. This translates into CASSAGLNPNEKLFF.

This clone was seen once. The chain's CDR3 is CASIGRLGTDTQYF. CDR3 sequence (DNA): TGTGCCAGCATAGGCAGGCTTGGCACAGATACGCAGTATTTT. The chain is built from TRBV7-9 and TRBJ2-3; D is uncertain. The CDR3 contains 14 residues. Germline CDR1 is SEHNR and CDR2 is FQNEAQ (reference sequence). V was clipped by 7 bases and J by 1 base, with 12 bases between them.

This chain links TRBV13 with TRBJ1-5; TRBD1 might be the D (5 bases). CDR3 length equals 15 residues. Trimming shortened V by 0 bases and J by 4 bases, and 10 bases separated the two germline ends. The germline CDR1 and CDR2 sequences are PRHDT and FYEKMQ (reference sequence). CDR3 protein: CASSLGGRVNQPQHF. Here the CDR3 DNA reads TGTGCCAGCAGCTTAGGGGGCAGGGTAAATCAGCCCCAGCATTTT.

This chain links TRBV4-1 with TRBJ2-1, with TRBD1 matching over 7 bases. Germline lookup yields CDR1 MGHRA and CDR2 YSYEKL. This CDR3 has 17 amino acids. J lost 2 bases, V lost 4 bases, and 11 bases had no gene match. The CDR3 DNA is TGCGCCAGCAGCCGACCAGGGGGATCTAGAACCTACAATGAGCAGTTCTTC. This gives the protein CASSRPGGSRTYNEQFF.

The chain uses TRBV6-1 and TRBJ1-1, with 7 bases that match TRBD1. Germline CDR1 is MNHNS and CDR2 is SASEGT. Germline trimming cut 3 bases from V and 5 bases from J; bases unmatched to any gene: 3. This CDR3 contains 13 residues. The CDR3 loop reads CASSDQGETEAFF. The CDR3 region has the DNA TGTGCCAGCAGTGACCAGGGGGAGACTGAAGCTTTCTTT.

This rearrangement joins TRBV6-5 to TRBJ2-3, with D perhaps matching TRBD2 (5 bases). V lost 0 bases, J lost 6 bases, and 10 bases lay in between. Germline V gene lookup returns CDR1 MNHEY and CDR2 SVGAGI. The CDR3 spans 14 residues. DNA for the CDR3: TGTGCCAGCAGTTACTCCGGGGTTTCCGATACGCAGTATTTT. This gives the protein CASSYSGVSDTQYF.

The CDR3 DNA reads TGTGCCAGCAGCTTGGACCAGGGGTACGGCGAGCAGTACTTC. This sequence encodes CASSLDQGYGEQYF. J is TRBJ2-7 and V is TRBV5-4; perhaps TRBD1 as D (6 bases). V was shortened by 0 bases and J by 6 bases, with 13 bases between the two germline ends. This CDR3 region has 14 residues. Germline V gene data show CDR1 as SGHNT and CDR2 as YYREEE (reference sequence). The variable domain in full, completed from reference TRBV5-4 and TRBJ2-7, reads ETGVTQSPTHLIKTRGQQVTLRCSSQSGHNTVSWYQQALGQGPQFIFQYYREEENGRGNFPPRFSGLQFPNYSSELNVNALELDDSALYLCASSLDQGYGEQYFGPGTRLTVT.

This chain connects TRBV6-1 to TRBJ2-7; the D gene is possibly TRBD2 (6 bases). The CDR3 totals 15 residues. Germline CDR1 MNHNS, CDR2 SASEGT. V lost 6 bases, J lost 0 bases, and 15 bases lay in between. The CDR3 bases are TGTGCCAGCAGAAGAGAGGCCGGGAGCTCCTACGAGCAGTACTTC. Amino acid sequence: CASRREAGSSYEQYF.

CDR3 loop: CASSALEGVTEAFF. The CDR3 DNA follows: TGTGCCAGCAGCGCGCTTGAGGGGGTCACTGAAGCTTTCTTT. The J gene is TRBJ1-1, the V gene TRBV7-9; TRBD1 might be the D (6 bases). Trimming pared 5 bases from V and 4 bases from J, leaving 14 bases between. This CDR3 contains 14 residues. Germline-derived CDR1 and CDR2 are SEHNR and FQNEAQ (reference sequence). Full variable domain (missing parts from reference TRBV7-9 and TRBJ1-1): DTGVSQNPRHKITKRGQNVTFRCDPISEHNRLYWYRQTLGQGPEFLTYFQNEAQLEKSRLLSDRFSAERPKGSFSTLEIQRTEQGDSAMYLCASSALEGVTEAFFGQGTRLTVV.

The J gene is TRBJ1-1, the V gene TRBV6-5; weak D call: TRBD1 (5 bases). CDR1 is MNHEY and CDR2 is SVGAGI in the germline V gene. V was clipped by 5 bases and J by 1 base, with 11 bases between them. The CDR3 is 14 amino acids. CDR3 protein: CASSLVGGNTEAFF. The CDR3 coding sequence is TGTGCCAGCAGTCTCGTCGGGGGGAACACTGAAGCTTTCTTT.

This rearrangement joins TRBV5-4 to TRBJ2-3; 15 positions match TRBD2. V lost 0 bases to trimming and J lost 1 base; unmatched junction nucleotides: 3. Germline loops: CDR1 SGHNT, CDR2 YYREEE (reference sequence). The CDR3 spans 18 residues. This chain's CDR3 is CASSLARTSGRGTDTQYF. The CDR3 DNA reads as TGTGCCAGCAGCTTGGCTCGGACTAGCGGGAGGGGCACAGATACGCAGTATTTT.

V is TRBV5-5 and J is TRBJ1-4; a weak D match, TRBD1 (6 bases). Germline V gene sequence: CDR1 SGHKS, CDR2 YYEKEE (reference sequence). V dropped 4 bases and J dropped 3 bases, with 16 bases sitting between them. The CDR3 runs 16 residues. Written as DNA, the CDR3 is TGTGCCAGCAGCGTCACCTTGGGACAAGCTAATGAAAAACTGTTTTTT. Its protein product is CASSVTLGQANEKLFF.

The chain recombines TRBV19 with TRBJ1-2; 9 bases are shared with TRBD1. This CDR3 contains 16 residues. Germline values: CDR1 LNHDA, CDR2 SQIVND (reference sequence). Germline trimming cut 9 bases from V and 4 bases from J; bases unmatched to any gene: 15. CDR3 DNA: TGTGCCAGCGCCAGGGACCAAACAGGGGGCGGCTATGGCTACACCTTC. As protein: CASARDQTGGGYGYTF.

The V call is TRBV28, the J call TRBJ2-7, with no clear D. Trimming removed 5 bases from V and 2 bases from J, with 10 bases in between. CDR3 size: 13 residues. Looked up from germline, CDR1 is MDHEN and CDR2 is SYDVKM. CDR3 protein: CASSLEHPYEQYF. CDR3 nucleotides: TGTGCCAGCAGTCTCGAACATCCCTACGAGCAGTACTTC.

This rearrangement joins TRBV7-9 to TRBJ2-1; TRBD2 agrees at 10 bases. V shed 8 bases, J shed 6 bases, and the junction held 7 bases outside the gene matches. Per germline, CDR1 SEHNR and CDR2 FQNEAQ (reference sequence). The CDR3 is 14 residues long. The CDR3 bases are TGTGCCAGCCACCTAGCGGGAGACGTCAATGAGCAGTTCTTC. Translating it yields CASHLAGDVNEQFF.